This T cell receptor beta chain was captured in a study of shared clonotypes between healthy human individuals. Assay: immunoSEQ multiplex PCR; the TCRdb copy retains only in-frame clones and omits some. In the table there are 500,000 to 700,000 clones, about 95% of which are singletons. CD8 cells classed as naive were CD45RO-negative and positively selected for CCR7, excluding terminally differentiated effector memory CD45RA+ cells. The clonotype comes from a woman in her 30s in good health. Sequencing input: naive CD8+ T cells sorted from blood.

The DNA for the CDR3 is TGTGCCAGTAGTATCGGTAGCGGGAGGGCCACCGACCAACCTTACACCGGGGAGCTGTTTTTT. Its protein product is CASSIGSGRATDQPYTGELFF. This rearrangement joins TRBV19 to TRBJ2-2, with TRBD2 matching 11 bases. Trimming cost V 3 bases and J 3 bases; bases outside gene matches: 18. From germline, CDR1 is LNHDA and CDR2 SQIVND (reference sequence). The CDR3 has 21 residues.